These 2 T cell receptor beta chains share one sample of origin, sequenced in a study of type 1 and type 2 diabetes patients. The PCR template was genomic DNA. A primer set of 30 forward and 13 reverse primers amplified the CDR3. TCRdb recomputed calls from the multiplex PCR reads with MiXCR, one row per CDR3 protein. The sample has under 300,000 distinct CDR3 sequences; approximately 45% are singletons. Sequenced: peripheral blood mononuclear cells (PBMCs). Receptors were obtained from a man aged 18 to 29 with type 2 diabetes.

This clonotype was counted only a few times. The rearrangement joins TRBV29-1 to TRBJ2-1, with D maybe TRBD1 (6 bases). V was shortened by 4 bases and J by 3 bases, with 13 bases between the two germline ends. Germline CDR1 and CDR2: SQVTM and ANQGSEA. This CDR3 contains 14 residues. CDR3 sequence reads: CSVGTDPYYNEQFF. The DNA for the CDR3 is TGCAGCGTTGGGACAGACCCTTACTACAATGAGCAGTTCTTC.

The chain combines TRBV19 with TRBJ2-7, with D possibly matching TRBD1 (6 bases). Germline CDR1 is LNHDA and CDR2 is SQIVND (reference sequence). V shed 3 bases and J shed 0 bases, with 12 bases lying between them. CDR3 length equals 15 residues. The CDR3 sequence: CASSILAGDSYEQYF. The CDR3 DNA reads as TGTGCCAGTAGTATCCTTGCAGGGGACTCCTACGAGCAGTACTTC.